The rows below give T cell receptor beta chains drawn from one sample of a study of OX40 agonist ivuxolimab in advanced cancers. Generated by immunoSEQ multiplex PCR, the TCRdb table keeps only in-frame clones and is missing some. The table has some 28,000 clones, 79% seen once; the top ten hold over 12%. The sample in question was CD4+ or CD8+ T cells sorted from blood, obtained in a trial of the OX40 agonist ivuxolimab. The receptors derive from an adult with an advanced solid tumor such as melanoma, head and neck, liver or kidney cancer. Both conserved end residues are part of each CDR3. The D gene is left open where the match is weak. Clone size is given for some rows only: seen once, a few or many times, or a class if the clone is expanded.

d_gene: .
abundance: .
v_gene: TRBV5-4
j_gene: TRBJ1-1
CDR3nt: TGTGCCAGCAGCATCGAGGGGAACACTGAAGCTTTCTTT
CDR3aa: CASSIEGNTEAFF

d_gene: .
abundance: once
v_gene: TRBV10-2
j_gene: TRBJ1-5
CDR3nt: TGCGCCAGCAGTGGCCCACTGACAGGCCAGCCCCAGCATTTT
CDR3aa: CASSGPLTGQPQHF

d_gene: TRBD1
abundance: .
v_gene: TRBV5-1
j_gene: TRBJ1-1
CDR3nt: TGCGCCAGCAGTTCTGCGGACAGGGAAGCTTTCTTT
CDR3aa: CASSSADREAFF

d_gene: TRBD1
abundance: .
v_gene: TRBV28
j_gene: TRBJ1-6
CDR3nt: TGTGCCAGCAGTAAACTTACCGGGACAGTGAATTCACCCCTCCACTTT
CDR3aa: CASSKLTGTVNSPLHF

d_gene: TRBD1
abundance: once
v_gene: TRBV10-3
j_gene: TRBJ1-1
CDR3nt: TGTGCCATCAGGGAGGGACAGGTCCTGATGAACACTGAAGCTTTCTTT
CDR3aa: CAIREGQVLMNTEAFF

d_gene: .
abundance: .
v_gene: TRBV11-2
j_gene: TRBJ1-1
CDR3nt: TGTGCCAGCAGCTTAGAATTGAGGGGTGAAAGGGCTGAAGCTTTCTTT
CDR3aa: CASSLELRGERAEAFF

d_gene: TRBD2
abundance: .
v_gene: TRBV2
j_gene: TRBJ2-5
CDR3nt: TGTGCCAGCACCGGGACTAGCGGGTACCAAGAGACCCAGTACTTC
CDR3aa: CASTGTSGYQETQYF

d_gene: TRBD2
abundance: .
v_gene: TRBV6-5
j_gene: TRBJ2-3
CDR3nt: TGTGCCGGAAAGGGAGGGGATGGCACAGATACGCAGTATTTT
CDR3aa: CAGKGGDGTDTQYF

d_gene: .
abundance: .
v_gene: TRBV30
j_gene: TRBJ2-7
CDR3nt: TGTGCCTGGAGGGACAACTACTACGAGCAGTACTTC
CDR3aa: CAWRDNYYEQYF

d_gene: .
abundance: .
v_gene: TRBV6-1
j_gene: TRBJ2-7
CDR3nt: TGTGCCAGCAGTGAAAGGGGAGACAGTTCCTACGAGCAGTACTTC
CDR3aa: CASSERGDSSYEQYF

d_gene: TRBD1
abundance: .
v_gene: TRBV4-2
j_gene: TRBJ1-1
CDR3nt: TGTGCCAGCAGCCAAGCCCGGACAGGGGGCTCCGAAGCTTTCTTT
CDR3aa: CASSQARTGGSEAFF

d_gene: .
abundance: .
v_gene: TRBV28
j_gene: TRBJ2-2
CDR3nt: TGTGCCAGCAGCAAACTGCGGAGGGTTACCGGGGAGCTGTTTTTT
CDR3aa: CASSKLRRVTGELFF

d_gene: TRBD2
abundance: .
v_gene: TRBV19
j_gene: TRBJ2-5
CDR3nt: TGTGCCAGTACCCGTTCTAGCGGGGGGGCCTTCGAGACCCAGTACTTC
CDR3aa: CASTRSSGGAFETQYF

d_gene: .
abundance: .
v_gene: TRBV11-1
j_gene: TRBJ2-1
CDR3nt: TGTGCCAGCAGCTATAGTCTATATAGGGACAATGAGCAGTTCTTC
CDR3aa: CASSYSLYRDNEQFF

d_gene: TRBD1
abundance: .
v_gene: TRBV5-1
j_gene: TRBJ1-1
CDR3nt: TGCGCCAGCAGCCCGTACAGGGGGCAGGGCACTGAAGCTTTCTTT
CDR3aa: CASSPYRGQGTEAFF